This T cell receptor (beta chain) was documented in a study of cytomegalovirus exposure and HLA in healthy donors. There are a few counts of this clone. The antigen is not known. Study conclusions and caveats: A later analysis associated some 16,000 TCR beta sequences with HLA alleles at a 0.05 false discovery rate.

Primers included in the PCR were 60 Vbeta and 13 Jbeta primers. The table came from immunoSEQ multiplex PCR; TCRdb's copy has only in-frame clones and leaves some out. The sample consists of some 150,000 clones, approximately 80% of them appearing once. V gave up 7 bases and J gave up 4 bases; unmatched junction bases: 13. The CDR3 is 15 residues long. The germline CDR1 and CDR2 sequences are MNHNS and SASEGT. Sequenced material: PBMCs. The genes are TRBV6-1 and TRBJ2-7, with 7 bases fitting TRBD1. This clonotype was obtained from a man aged 50 to 59 in good health and CMV-seronegative. CDR3 in DNA: TGTGCCAGCACCCACAGGGGCGAGAGTGGTTACGAGCAGTACTTC. Translation gives CASTHRGESGYEQYF.